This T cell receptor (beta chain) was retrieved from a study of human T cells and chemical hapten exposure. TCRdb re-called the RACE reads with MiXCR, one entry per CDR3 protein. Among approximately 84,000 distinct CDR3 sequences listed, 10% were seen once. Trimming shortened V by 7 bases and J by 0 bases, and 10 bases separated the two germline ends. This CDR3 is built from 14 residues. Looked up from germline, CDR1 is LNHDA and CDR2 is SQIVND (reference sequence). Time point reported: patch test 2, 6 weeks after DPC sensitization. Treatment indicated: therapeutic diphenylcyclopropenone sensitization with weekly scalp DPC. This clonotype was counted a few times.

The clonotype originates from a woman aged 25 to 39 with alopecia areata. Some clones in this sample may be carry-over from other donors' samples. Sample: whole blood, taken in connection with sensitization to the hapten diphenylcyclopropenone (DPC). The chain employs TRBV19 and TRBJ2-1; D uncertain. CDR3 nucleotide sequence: TGTGCCAGTAACTGGCGCATCTCCTACAATGAGCAGTTCTTC. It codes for CASNWRISYNEQFF.